This T cell receptor beta chain is drawn from a study of beta chain features in type 1 diabetes. Study-level background: All samples combined gave roughly 100 million sorted cells for examination. Whole-study findings and limits: Moderately but significantly shorter TCRB CDR3s were found in Type 1 diabetes patients in all four CD4+ subsets. cDNA sequencing could over-represent cells with high TCR expression.

CDR3 size: 14 residues. V lost 6 bases and J 0 bases, leaving 13 bases between the germline ends. The germline CDR1 and CDR2 sequences are SGDLS and YYNGEE. This clone was picked up a small number of times. Its specificity is not known. Central memory, naive, regulatory and stem cell-like memory CD4+ cells were sorted by CD45RO/CCR7/CD25/CD127/CD95/CD27. Of the isolated RNA, all was reverse transcribed, and so the sequenced material was expressed TCRB transcripts. TCRdb's table, derived via immunoSEQ multiplex PCR, lists solely in-frame clones and lacks some. The sample contains around 500,000 clones, roughly 11% of which appear only once.

The V and J genes are TRBV9 and TRBJ2-7, with D hard to call. This sequence originates from a woman under 30 in good health. The sequenced material came from naive CD4+ T cells from blood. CDR3 region: CASTPTPSSYEQYF. In DNA form, the CDR3 reads TGTGCCAGCACACCGACCCCGAGCTCCTACGAGCAGTACTTC.